These 13 T cell receptor beta chains were all obtained from the same sample, sequenced in a study of shared clonotypes between healthy human individuals. This table comes from immunoSEQ multiplex PCR, and its TCRdb copy is limited to in-frame clones, with some not included. This sample yields around 1.4 million clones, of which approximately 98.5% are seen a single time; approximately 0.38% belongs to the top ten. The sample consisted of naive CD4+ T cells sorted from blood. Stated subset: CD45RA+ positively selected. These receptor sequences come from a man aged 25 to 45 in good health.

This clone has just one count. The rearrangement uses TRBV30 and TRBJ2-7, with D hard to call. V was pared by 5 bases and J by 7 bases, with 15 bases between. The germline gives CDR1 GTSNPN, CDR2 SVGIG (reference sequence). The CDR3 is 12 residues long. The CDR3 coding sequence is TGTGCCTGGGAGCCCTCATGGGGTGAGCAGTACTTC. Translation gives CAWEPSWGEQYF.

The chain is built from TRBV15 and TRBJ2-2; tentative D call: TRBD1 (5 bases). V gave up 0 bases and J gave up 4 bases, with 9 bases separating them. CDR1 LNHNV and CDR2 YYDKDF come from the germline V gene (reference sequence). The CDR3 is 15 residues long. CDR3 sequence: CATSRDRQSTGELFF. As DNA, the CDR3 is TGTGCCACCAGCAGAGATCGACAGAGCACCGGGGAGCTGTTTTTT.

The V call is TRBV27, the J call TRBJ2-7; TRBD2 matches 7 bases. Unmatched junction bases numbered 6, after V lost 4 bases and J lost 3 bases. The germline gives CDR1 MNHEY, CDR2 SMNVEV (reference sequence). The CDR3 covers 14 residues. The CDR3 loop is CASSYSSGLYEQYF. The DNA of the CDR3 is TGTGCCAGCAGTTACTCTAGCGGACTCTACGAGCAGTACTTC.

The chain has TRBV6-6 and TRBJ2-7, with D possibly matching TRBD1 (6 bases). Trimming removed 6 bases at V and 0 bases at J, with 15 bases between. The V gene's germline CDR1 is MNHNY and CDR2 SVGAGI (reference sequence). The CDR3 runs to 15 residues. The CDR3 sequence is CASSGTLLNSYEQYF. CDR3 in DNA: TGTGCCAGCAGCGGGACACTACTCAACTCCTACGAGCAGTACTTC.

The chain has TRBV10-1 and TRBJ1-2, with D possibly matching TRBD1 (6 bases). Looked up from germline, CDR1 is WNHNN and CDR2 is SYGVQD (reference sequence). Between the trimmed V and J ends, which lost 5 bases and 4 bases, there was a span of 11 bases. The CDR3 totals 13 residues. CDR3: CASSKQGSYGYTF. DNA of the CDR3: TGCGCCAGCAGTAAACAGGGTTCCTATGGCTACACCTTC.

V gene TRBV6-1 combines with J gene TRBJ2-1, with D perhaps matching TRBD1 (5 bases). V was pared by 5 bases and J by 8 bases, with 13 bases between. The germline V gene encodes CDR1 MNHNS and CDR2 SASEGT. This CDR3 has 13 residues. The DNA of the CDR3 is TGTGCCAGCAGTCCCGCAGGGTATCATGAGCAGTTCTTC. It translates to CASSPAGYHEQFF.

The chain is built from TRBV10-2 and TRBJ1-5, with TRBD1 matching 9 bases. Germline CDR1 WSHSY, CDR2 SAAADI. The J segment lost 4 bases and the V segment lost 4 bases, leaving 5 bases of the junction unmatched. This CDR3 is built from 15 residues. The CDR3 sequence: CASSALGTGNQPQHF. In DNA form, the CDR3 reads TGCGCCAGCAGTGCGCTTGGGACAGGGAATCAGCCCCAGCATTTT.

The chain carries TRBV10-3 and TRBJ2-1; D possibly corresponds to TRBD2 (6 bases). V was cut by 5 bases and J by 10 bases, with 12 bases left in between. The CDR3 extends over 12 amino acids. Germline CDR1 and CDR2: ENHRY and SYGVKD. DNA of the CDR3: TGTGCCATCAGTCGGGGAGGTGGCGAGCAGTTCTTC. This encodes CAISRGGGEQFF.

This chain connects TRBV10-3 to TRBJ2-6; D uncertain. The CDR3 runs 15 residues. V lost 5 bases and J 2 bases, leaving 10 bases between the germline ends. Germline CDR1 and CDR2: ENHRY and SYGVKD. The CDR3 sequence: CAISSARTGANVLTF. The CDR3 nucleotides read TGTGCCATCAGTTCCGCGAGGACTGGGGCCAACGTCCTGACTTTC.

The rearrangement joins TRBV5-1 to TRBJ2-4; 9 bases align to TRBD1. The V gene end was trimmed by 4 bases and the J gene end by 1 base; junction bases not matched to a gene: 15. There are 19 residues in the CDR3. CDR1 is SGHRS, CDR2 YFSETQ, per germline. The CDR3 DNA is TGCGCCAGCAGCAACGGACAGGGGTGGGGTCGCGTCGCCAAAAACATTCAGTACTTC. This translates into CASSNGQGWGRVAKNIQYF.

The chain has TRBV28 and TRBJ2-7, with 12 bases lining up with TRBD2. There are 16 residues in the CDR3. Trimming cost V 5 bases and J 1 base; bases outside gene matches: 6. Germline V gene sequence: CDR1 MDHEN, CDR2 SYDVKM. The CDR3: CASSAPTSGRSYEQYF. In DNA, the CDR3 is TGTGCCAGCAGTGCCCCAACTAGCGGGAGGTCCTACGAGCAGTACTTC.

The chain has TRBV5-4 and TRBJ2-7, with a tentative D call TRBD2 (7 bases). Deletions cut 4 bases from V and 3 bases from J, with 20 bases between. The CDR3 is made up of 16 amino acids. Per germline, CDR1 SGHNT and CDR2 YYREEE (reference sequence). The CDR3 bases are TGTGCCAGCAGCCTGGGACGGGGGGCTGGCCTCTACGAGCAGTACTTC. Protein: CASSLGRGAGLYEQYF. The full variable domain, its missing parts supplied by reference TRBV5-4 and TRBJ2-7, is ETGVTQSPTHLIKTRGQQVTLRCSSQSGHNTVSWYQQALGQGPQFIFQYYREEENGRGNFPPRFSGLQFPNYSSELNVNALELDDSALYLCASSLGRGAGLYEQYFGPGTRLTVT.

The rearrangement joins TRBV5-4 to TRBJ2-6; TRBD1 matches at 10 bases. The CDR3 is made up of 16 amino acids. Germline lookup yields CDR1 SGHNT and CDR2 YYREEE (reference sequence). The J segment lost 2 bases and the V segment lost 4 bases, leaving 3 bases of the junction unmatched. The CDR3 bases are TGTGCCAGCAGCACGACAGGGGGCGCTGGGGCCAACGTCCTGACTTTC. It specifies CASSTTGGAGANVLTF.